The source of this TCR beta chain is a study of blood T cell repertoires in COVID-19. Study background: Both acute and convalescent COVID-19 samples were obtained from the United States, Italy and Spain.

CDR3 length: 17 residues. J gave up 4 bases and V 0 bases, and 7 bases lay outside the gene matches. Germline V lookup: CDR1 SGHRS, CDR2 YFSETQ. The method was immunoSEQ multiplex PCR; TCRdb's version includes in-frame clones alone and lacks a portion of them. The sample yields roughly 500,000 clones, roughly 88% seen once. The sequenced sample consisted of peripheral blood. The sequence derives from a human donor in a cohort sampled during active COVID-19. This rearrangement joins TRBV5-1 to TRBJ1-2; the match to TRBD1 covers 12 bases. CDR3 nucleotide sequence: TGCGCCAGCAGCTTGGAGGGGACAGGGGGCGGTAGCTATGGCTACACCTTC. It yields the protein CASSLEGTGGGSYGYTF.